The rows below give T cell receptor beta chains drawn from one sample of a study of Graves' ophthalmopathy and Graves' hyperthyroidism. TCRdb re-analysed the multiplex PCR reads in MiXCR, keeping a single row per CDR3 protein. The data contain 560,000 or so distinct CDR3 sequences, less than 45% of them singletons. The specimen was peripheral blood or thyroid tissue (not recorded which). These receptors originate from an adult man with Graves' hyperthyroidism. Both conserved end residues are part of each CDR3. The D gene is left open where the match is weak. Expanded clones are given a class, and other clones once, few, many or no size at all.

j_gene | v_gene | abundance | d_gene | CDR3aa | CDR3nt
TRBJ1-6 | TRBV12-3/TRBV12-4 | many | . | CASSFLLNSPLHF | TGTGCCAGCAGTTTCTTGCTGAATTCACCCCTCCACTTT
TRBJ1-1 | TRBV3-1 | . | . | CASSQQVGSTEAFF | TGTGCCAGCAGCCAGCAGGTCGGAAGCACTGAAGCTTTCTTT
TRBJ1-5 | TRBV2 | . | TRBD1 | CARGQGYEHF | TGTGCCAGGGGACAGGGCTACGAGCATTTT
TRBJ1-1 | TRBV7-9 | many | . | CASSFGGLTEAFF | TGTGCCAGCAGCTTTGGAGGACTAACTGAAGCTTTCTTT
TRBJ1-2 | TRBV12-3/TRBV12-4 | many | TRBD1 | CASSRTGDSSYGYTF | TGTGCCAGCAGTCGAACTGGGGACAGCTCCTATGGCTACACCTTC
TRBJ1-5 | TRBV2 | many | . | CASSEWQGLGSNQPQHF | TGTGCCAGCAGTGAATGGCAGGGCCTGGGAAGCAATCAGCCCCAGCATTTT
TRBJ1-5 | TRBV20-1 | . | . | CSAREGTNNEPQHF | TGCAGTGCTAGAGAGGGGACTAACAATGAGCCCCAGCATTTT
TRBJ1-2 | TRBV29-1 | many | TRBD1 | CSVGGQAIYGYTF | TGCAGCGTTGGGGGACAGGCCATCTATGGCTACACCTTC
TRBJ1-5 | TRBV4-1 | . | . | CASSQEGVVGAFQPQHF | TGCGCCAGCAGCCAAGAAGGTGTGGTTGGGGCATTTCAGCCCCAGCATTTT
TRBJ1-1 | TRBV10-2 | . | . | CASAKGPNTEAFF | TGCGCCAGCGCTAAGGGGCCGAACACTGAAGCTTTCTTT
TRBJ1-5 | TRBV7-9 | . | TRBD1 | CASSLLGLSGQGNQPQHF | TGTGCCAGCAGCCTCCTGGGACTTTCGGGACAGGGCAATCAGCCCCAGCATTTT
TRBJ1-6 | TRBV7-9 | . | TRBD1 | CASSRGQGAGSPLHF | TGTGCCAGCAGCCGAGGACAGGGGGCTGGATCACCCCTCCACTTT
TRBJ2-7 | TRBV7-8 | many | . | CASSLVLQFAEQYF | TGTGCCAGCAGCTTAGTATTGCAGTTCGCCGAGCAGTACTTC
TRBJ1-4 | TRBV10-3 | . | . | CAISVDVLAAKLFF | TGTGCCATCAGTGTGGACGTACTGGCCGCAAAACTGTTTTTT
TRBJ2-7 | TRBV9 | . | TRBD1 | CASSVVGTGSYEQYF | TGTGCCAGCAGCGTAGTTGGGACAGGGTCCTACGAGCAGTACTTC
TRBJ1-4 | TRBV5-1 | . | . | CASCRGTSNEKLFF | TGCGCCAGCTGTCGCGGGACGTCTAATGAAAAACTGTTTTTT
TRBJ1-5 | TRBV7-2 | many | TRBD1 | CASSSTGVQPQHF | TGTGCCAGCAGCTCGACAGGGGTTCAGCCCCAGCATTTT
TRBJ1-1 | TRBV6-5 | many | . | CASAWDMNTEAFF | TGTGCCAGCGCCTGGGACATGAACACTGAAGCTTTCTTT
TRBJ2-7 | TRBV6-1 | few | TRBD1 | CASSEWDRDPYEQYF | TGTGCCAGCAGTGAATGGGACAGGGATCCATACGAGCAGTACTTC
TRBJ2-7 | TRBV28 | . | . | CASSLRLERTYEQYF | TGTGCCAGCAGCCTAAGACTAGAAAGGACCTACGAGCAGTACTTC
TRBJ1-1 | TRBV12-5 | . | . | CARRGSNTEAFF | TGTGCTAGAAGGGGCTCGAACACTGAGGCTTTCTTT
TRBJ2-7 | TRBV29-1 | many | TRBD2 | CSVEDTSGRSYEQYF | TGCAGCGTTGAAGACACTAGCGGGAGGTCCTACGAGCAGTACTTC
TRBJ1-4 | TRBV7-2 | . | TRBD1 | CASSLRDRDEKLLF | TGTGCCAGCAGCTTGCGGGACAGGGATGAAAAACTGCTTTTT
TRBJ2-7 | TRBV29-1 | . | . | CSVEIAGSSYEQYF | TGCAGCGTTGAAATAGCCGGAAGTTCCTACGAGCAGTACTTC
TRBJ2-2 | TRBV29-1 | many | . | CSAGTSNTGELFF | TGCAGCGCCGGGACATCGAACACCGGGGAGCTGTTTTTT
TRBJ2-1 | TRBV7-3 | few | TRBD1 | CASSMTGGPGNEQFF | TGTGCCAGCAGCATGACAGGGGGCCCCGGCAATGAGCAGTTCTTC
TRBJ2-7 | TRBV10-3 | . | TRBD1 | CAISAGQGGSYEQYF | TGTGCCATCAGTGCGGGACAGGGAGGGTCCTACGAGCAGTACTTC
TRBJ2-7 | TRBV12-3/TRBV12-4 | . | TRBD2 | CASSLRRGAEQYF | TGTGCCAGCAGTTTGCGGCGGGGGGCTGAGCAGTACTTC
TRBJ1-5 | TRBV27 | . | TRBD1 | CASSLSGTGWSNQPQHF | TGTGCCAGCAGTTTGTCCGGGACAGGGTGGAGCAATCAGCCCCAGCATTTT
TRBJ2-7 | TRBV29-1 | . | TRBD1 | CSALSGTGVEEQYF | TGCAGCGCCCTGTCTGGGACAGGGGTTGAAGAGCAGTACTTC
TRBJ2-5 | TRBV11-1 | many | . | CASSYPRGIQETQYF | TGTGCCAGCAGCTACCCCCGAGGGATCCAAGAGACCCAGTACTTC
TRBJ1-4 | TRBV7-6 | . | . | CASSLAPADNEKLFF | TGTGCCAGCAGCTTAGCGCCGGCGGATAATGAAAAACTGTTTTTT
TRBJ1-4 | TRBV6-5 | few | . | CASSYSMPIPTNEKLFF | TGTGCCAGCAGTTACTCGATGCCGATTCCAACTAATGAAAAACTGTTTTTT
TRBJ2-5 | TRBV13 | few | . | CASRPTGLETQYF | TGTGCCAGCAGGCCTACAGGGTTGGAGACCCAGTACTTC
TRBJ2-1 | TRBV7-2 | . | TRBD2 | CASSLGLANEQFF | TGTGCCAGCAGCTTAGGACTAGCAAATGAGCAGTTCTTC
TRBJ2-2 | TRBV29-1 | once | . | CSVEEGLAPGSCFF | .
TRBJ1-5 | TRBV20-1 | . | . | CSATLAGGRGETQHF | TGCAGTGCTACCTTAGCGGGGGGGCGCGGAGAGACCCAGCATTTT
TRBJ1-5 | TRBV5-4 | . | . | CASSQQIPGGRLSNQPQHF | TGTGCCAGCAGCCAGCAAATTCCTGGGGGGCGATTAAGCAATCAGCCCCAGCATTTT
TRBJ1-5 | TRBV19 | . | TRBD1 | CASTGTGGGQPQHF | TGTGCCAGTACCGGGACAGGGGGCGGACAGCCCCAGCATTTT
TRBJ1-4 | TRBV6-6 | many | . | CASTQAGAVNEKLFF | TGTGCCAGCACTCAGGCTGGGGCAGTCAATGAAAAACTGTTTTTT
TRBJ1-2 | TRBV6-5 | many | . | CASSQQDGLYGYTF | TGTGCCAGCAGCCAGCAGGACGGTTTATATGGCTACACCTTC
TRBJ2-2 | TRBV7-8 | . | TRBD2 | CASSLRLAKYTGELFF | TGTGCCAGCAGCTTAAGACTAGCGAAATACACCGGGGAGCTGTTTTTT